This note documents a single TCR beta chain sequence. The antigen remains undetermined. The data were obtained in a study of post-analysis software for immune sequencing data. Study as a whole: Relapsing-remitting, secondary progressive and progressive-relapsing multiple sclerosis courses were included.

Built from TCR beta cDNA, the libraries had unique molecular identifiers in them. T cells numbering roughly 0.95 to 10 million yielded around 500,000 cDNA molecules. Via MiXCR, TCRdb re-called the PCR reads, giving one row per CDR3 protein. The sample records about 430,000 distinct CDR3 sequences, 39% being singletons. V lost 6 bases and J lost 7, with 16 bases in between. CDR1 is SQVTM, CDR2 ANQGSEA, per germline. This CDR3 is 14 amino acids long. Study-level results: Strong co-clustering by F measure linked samples that shared a preparation batch. A handful of TRBV segments were significantly more frequent in patients than in controls. TRBV5-6, TRBV5-1 and TRBV20-1 were among these segments.

This TCR was sampled from a girl aged 2-9 years with multiple sclerosis. The sample was blood. J is TRBJ1-6 and V is TRBV29-1; D perhaps matches TRBD1 (6 bases). CDR3 in DNA: TGCAGCGTATCCACGGTACAGGGAAATTCACCCCTCCACTTT. Amino acids: CSVSTVQGNSPLHF.